This T cell receptor (beta chain) was observed in a study of T-cell memory formation after mild COVID-19. The study's findings and limits: Of the contracting clones, CD4+ ones lay mainly in CM and EM, and CD8+ ones in EMRA. A subset of responding clones appeared in pre-infection memory, suggesting cross-reactive memory joined. Clones contracting over day 15 to 85 were CD4/CD8 balanced, with later expanders leaning CD4+.

5'RACE with constant-segment primers yielded barcoded, UMI-tagged TCR alpha and TCR beta cDNA libraries. TCRdb reprocessed the 5' RACE reads with MiXCR, giving one entry per CDR3 protein. The data show under 300,000 distinct CDR3 sequences, approximately 9% seen once. This CDR3 has 15 residues. Germline values: CDR1 SGHVS, CDR2 FQNEAQ. With 8 bases removed from V and 2 bases from J, the gap between germline ends came to 19 bases. Notes on this clonotype: The antigen is undetermined.

The chain employs TRBV7-8 and TRBJ2-7; possibly TRBD1 for D (7 bases). Sequencing was done on a sample of PBMCs or a T cell subset sorted from them (not recorded which). The origin of this receptor is a man between 18 and 35 years old who had mild COVID-19 (a few samples of this study predate the infection). Cell type and time point are not known. DNA of the CDR3: TGTGCCAGCCTGGGGGGCGGCAGGGGGGCCTACGAGCAGTACTTC. Amino acid sequence: CASLGGGRGAYEQYF.